This TCR beta chain came from a study of blood T cells in healthy people across ages. Points from the study as a whole: Conclusively comparing naive with antigen-experienced cells was impossible with unsorted PBMCs.

A second PCR, run for about 6 to 11 cycles, used a sample-barcoded 5' primer plus a J-beta primer mix. TCRdb called the 5' RACE reads again in MiXCR, with one record for every CDR3 protein. The repertoire holds some 1.5 million distinct CDR3 sequences, with approximately 42% as singletons. In the case of this clonotype: Its antigen is not known.

V lost 5 bases and J lost 5, with 12 bases in between. CDR3 size: 13 residues. Germline V gene lookup returns CDR1 LNHDA and CDR2 SQIVND (reference sequence). The study recruited healthy Caucasian donors from Russia who were aged roughly 6 to 100. The chain couples TRBV19 to TRBJ1-2; D is undetermined. The source is a woman aged 18-30 years in good health. Sequencing was done on a sample of blood. Here the CDR3 DNA reads TGTGCCAGTAGTGCGGCCCCGCATTATGGCTACACCTTC. Translating it yields CASSAAPHYGYTF.